This record concerns one T cell receptor beta chain sequence. CDR1 and CDR2 from the germline V gene are KGHSH and LQKENI. Trimming took 6 bases from V and 7 from J; bases not matched to a gene: 8. The CDR3 is 15 amino acids. Here immunoSEQ multiplex PCR was the method, and the copy in TCRdb shows in-frame clones only, minus some. The sample has fewer than 300,000 clones, more than 75% seen once. The data were obtained in a study of blood T cell repertoires in COVID-19. The receptor was isolated from a woman in her forties or fifties with acute or convalescent COVID-19. The sequenced sample was peripheral blood. V is TRBV18 and J is TRBJ1-6; TRBD1 matches 8 bases. CDR3 in DNA: TGTGCCAGCTCCCAAGGACAGGGTGGGAATTCACCCCTCCACTTT. Protein sequence: CASSQGQGGNSPLHF.